This entry lists 29 T cell receptor beta chains sequenced from one sample in a study of blood T cell repertoires in COVID-19. Clones were sequenced by immunoSEQ multiplex PCR, and TCRdb holds only the in-frame ones, with some missing. The sample holds about 220,000 clones, under 90% seen once. Source material: PBMCs or T cells enriched from blood (not recorded which). The source of these receptors is an older woman who had recovered from COVID-19.

The genes are TRBV6-2 or TRBV6-3 and TRBJ1-5; TRBD1 aligns across 7 bases. The CDR3 totals 17 residues. Germline V gene lookup returns CDR1 MNHEY and CDR2 SVGEGT. Trimming cost V 2 bases and J 3 bases; bases outside gene matches: 10. The CDR3 coding sequence is TGTGCCAGCAGTTACCTACCTACAGGGGCGGACAATCAGCCCCAGCATTTT. Translating gives CASSYLPTGADNQPQHF.

The chain has TRBV13 and TRBJ1-4, with D perhaps TRBD1 (6 bases). Germline lookup yields CDR1 PRHDT and CDR2 FYEKMQ (reference sequence). V was trimmed by 5 bases and J by 7 bases, leaving 23 bases between them. The CDR3 loop spans 17 amino acids. The CDR3 DNA reads TGTGCCAGCAGCGCCCGGGGTTATGGGGGGGCTGTTGAAAAACTGTTTTTT. Amino acid sequence: CASSARGYGGAVEKLFF.

V is TRBV2 and J is TRBJ2-2; no reliable D call. The CDR3 has 15 amino acids. Trimming stripped 0 bases from V and 3 bases from J, with 8 bases between. Germline CDR1 SNHLY, CDR2 FYNNEI. The CDR3 here is CASSEALYDTGELFF. The CDR3 bases are TGTGCCAGCAGTGAAGCTCTCTACGACACCGGGGAGCTGTTTTTT.

The V gene is TRBV6-5, the J gene TRBJ1-2; 9 nucleotides line up with TRBD1. Germline assignment: CDR1 MNHEY and CDR2 SVGAGI. The CDR3 has 15 amino acids. V lost 0 bases to trimming and J lost 8 bases; unmatched junction nucleotides: 7. The CDR3 protein is CASSYSKQGARGYTF. In nucleotides, the CDR3 is TGTGCCAGCAGTTACTCCAAACAGGGGGCGAGAGGCTACACCTTC.

V usage is TRBV6-4 and J usage is TRBJ1-1, with 7 bases that match TRBD1. V dropped 6 bases and J dropped 1; count of bases not matched to a gene: 5. Germline V gives CDR1 MRHNA, CDR2 SNTAGT. The CDR3 is 14 residues long. As DNA, the CDR3 is TGTGCCAGCAGCGCGGGGACAGCGAACACTGAAGCTTTCTTT. Protein product: CASSAGTANTEAFF.

This clone was picked up a small number of times. This rearrangement joins TRBV7-2 to TRBJ2-6; weak D call: TRBD1 (5 bases). V lost 5 bases and J lost 4, with 15 bases in between. The CDR3 spans 16 residues. Germline V lookup: CDR1 SGHTA, CDR2 FQGNSA. CDR3 in DNA: TGTGCCAGCAGCGTCTCCAGGGATCCCGGGGCCAACGTCCTGACTTTC. Encoded protein: CASSVSRDPGANVLTF.

The J gene is TRBJ2-1, the V gene TRBV4-1, with D uncertain. The CDR3 totals 19 residues. Trimming took off 0 bases at V and 0 bases at J, with 18 bases between the two ends. Germline-derived CDR1 and CDR2 are MGHRA and YSYEKL. CDR3: CASSQDPAQALSSYNEQFF. The CDR3 nucleotides are TGCGCCAGCAGCCAAGATCCCGCTCAAGCCCTTAGCTCCTACAATGAGCAGTTCTTC.

This chain joins TRBV27 and TRBJ2-1, with 10 bases fitting TRBD1. There are 15 residues in the CDR3. Trimming removed 6 bases from V and 6 bases from J; junction bases left unmatched: 8. Germline CDR1 and CDR2: MNHEY and SMNVEV (reference sequence). The CDR3 sequence: CASSTGTGVANEQFF. The CDR3 coding sequence is TGTGCCAGCAGCACCGGGACAGGGGTGGCCAATGAGCAGTTCTTC.

The genes are TRBV6-5 and TRBJ1-6, with 8 bases matching TRBD1. Germline V gene data show CDR1 as MNHEY and CDR2 as SVGAGI. The CDR3 runs to 12 residues. V gave up 8 bases and J gave up 10 bases; unmatched junction bases: 4. The DNA of the CDR3 is TGTGCCAGCGGACAGGGAATCTCACCCCTCCACTTT. Translation: CASGQGISPLHF.

The V and J genes are TRBV11-2 and TRBJ2-3; 8 nucleotides agree with TRBD2. Trimming removed 5 bases from V and 3 bases from J; junction bases left unmatched: 19. The CDR3 spans 19 residues. Per germline, CDR1 SGHAT and CDR2 FQNNGV. The CDR3 sequence is CASSRRAGVNSAGTDTQYF. In nucleotides, the CDR3 is TGTGCCAGCAGCCGTAGAGCGGGAGTGAATTCGGCAGGGACAGATACGCAGTATTTT.

CDR3 sequence reads: CASSLWDRAYEQYF. CDR3 DNA: TGTGCCAGCAGCTTATGGGACAGGGCCTACGAGCAGTACTTC. The chain carries TRBV7-9 and TRBJ2-7; 9 bases are shared with TRBD1. Germline CDR1 and CDR2: SEHNR and FQNEAQ (reference sequence). Trimming cost V 2 bases and J 2 bases; bases outside gene matches: 1. The CDR3 contains 14 residues.

CDR3 nucleotides: TGTGCCAGTAGTATAACAGGGACCTATAATTCACCCCTCCACTTT. The encoded protein is CASSITGTYNSPLHF. The V call is TRBV19, the J call TRBJ1-6; tentative D call: TRBD1 (6 bases). CDR1 and CDR2 (germline): LNHDA, SQIVND (reference sequence). V was trimmed by 2 bases and J by 2 bases, leaving 7 bases between them. The CDR3 has 15 residues.

This chain connects TRBV7-2 to TRBJ1-2; TRBD1 agrees at 7 bases. Germline values: CDR1 SGHTA, CDR2 FQGNSA. This CDR3 has 14 residues. V gave up 5 bases and J gave up 8 bases; unmatched junction bases: 11. The CDR3 is CASSIPGQDVGYTF. The CDR3 DNA reads as TGTGCCAGCAGCATTCCTGGACAGGACGTCGGCTACACCTTC.

J is TRBJ1-2 and V is TRBV10-3, with TRBD1 matching over 9 bases. The germline CDR1 and CDR2 sequences are ENHRY and SYGVKD. There are 14 residues in the CDR3. V was pared by 1 base and J by 4 bases, with 1 base of the junction left unmatched. The CDR3 here is CAISELTGGYGYTF. The CDR3 DNA reads TGTGCCATCAGTGAGTTGACAGGGGGCTATGGCTACACCTTC.

In this sample, this clone turned up once. The chain has TRBV27 and TRBJ2-1; 10 bases match TRBD2. The V gene end was trimmed by 6 bases and the J gene end by 7 bases; junction bases not matched to a gene: 6. The CDR3 extends over 14 amino acids. Looked up from germline, CDR1 is MNHEY and CDR2 is SMNVEV (reference sequence). The CDR3 DNA reads TGTGCCAGCAGCTTAGCGGGAGGCTGGAATGAGCAGTTCTTC. Amino acid sequence: CASSLAGGWNEQFF.

This clone was seen a handful of times. The chain joins TRBV24-1 to TRBJ2-3, with D hard to call. Trimming cost V 5 bases and J 0 bases, with 5 bases left between them. The CDR3 covers 13 residues. Germline CDR1 is KGHDR and CDR2 is SFDVKD. Here the CDR3 DNA reads TGTGCCACCAGTGCACATAGCACAGATACGCAGTATTTT. It specifies CATSAHSTDTQYF.

The rearrangement uses TRBV10-1 and TRBJ2-7; 8 bases match TRBD1. This CDR3 spans 15 amino acids. V was clipped by 6 bases and J by 1 base; unmatched bases: 8. Germline-derived CDR1 and CDR2 are WNHNN and SYGVQD (reference sequence). CDR3 amino acids: CASSEGQGASYEQYF. The CDR3, as DNA: TGCGCCAGCAGCGAAGGCCAGGGGGCGTCCTACGAGCAGTACTTC.

This clone has a handful of counts. The chain employs TRBV6-5 and TRBJ2-3; 8 positions agree with TRBD1. The CDR3 contains 15 residues. Germline trimming cut 2 bases from V and 3 bases from J; bases unmatched to any gene: 4. The germline CDR1 and CDR2 sequences are MNHEY and SVGAGI. CDR3 amino acids: CASSYTRDRTDTQYF. The CDR3 DNA sequence: TGTGCCAGCAGTTACACCCGGGACAGGACAGATACGCAGTATTTT.

This clone was detected once. The rearrangement links TRBV9 to TRBJ2-5; D gene ambiguous. Germline V gene sequence: CDR1 SGDLS, CDR2 YYNGEE. The CDR3 extends over 14 amino acids. V dropped 2 bases and J dropped 5 bases, with 13 bases sitting between them. For the CDR3, the DNA is TGTGCCAGCAGCGTCACAAGTGGTGTCGAGACCCAGTACTTC. Translation gives CASSVTSGVETQYF.

The V gene is TRBV5-4, the J gene TRBJ1-2; D is ambiguous. V dropped 5 bases and J dropped 7 bases, with 21 bases sitting between them. This CDR3 region has 15 residues. The germline V gene encodes CDR1 SGHNT and CDR2 YYREEE (reference sequence). This CDR3 is CASRPYNVPSGGYTF. DNA of the CDR3: TGTGCCAGCAGACCCTACAACGTTCCCTCGGGTGGCTACACCTTC. Looking up the rest from reference TRBV5-4 and TRBJ1-2 gives the full variable domain: ETGVTQSPTHLIKTRGQQVTLRCSSQSGHNTVSWYQQALGQGPQFIFQYYREEENGRGNFPPRFSGLQFPNYSSELNVNALELDDSALYLCASRPYNVPSGGYTFGSGTRLTVV.

The V gene is TRBV19, the J gene TRBJ1-5; TRBD1 matches at 9 bases. V dropped 6 bases and J dropped 5; count of bases not matched to a gene: 8. CDR3 length: 15 residues. Germline lookup yields CDR1 LNHDA and CDR2 SQIVND (reference sequence). CDR3 coding DNA: TGTGCCAGTAGCCCCCGGGACAGGGACGATCAGCCCCAGCATTTT. The encoded protein is CASSPRDRDDQPQHF.

The chain joins TRBV7-9 to TRBJ1-1; D is perhaps TRBD1 (5 bases). The V gene lost 4 bases and the J gene lost 4 bases, with 16 bases spanning the gap. The CDR3 has 15 amino acids. The germline CDR1 and CDR2 sequences are SEHNR and FQNEAQ (reference sequence). CDR3 sequence: CASSSDRLWGTEAFF. CDR3 DNA sequence: TGTGCCAGCAGCTCCGACAGATTGTGGGGCACTGAAGCTTTCTTT.

The V and J genes are TRBV19 and TRBJ2-3, with TRBD1 as a possible D gene (6 bases). Germline V CDR1 and CDR2: LNHDA, SQIVND (reference sequence). CDR3 length: 14 residues. Between the trimmed V and J ends, which lost 7 bases and 4 bases, there was a span of 15 bases. This CDR3 is CASNVQTGADTQYF. CDR3 coding DNA: TGTGCCAGTAATGTGCAGACAGGCGCAGATACGCAGTATTTT.

This rearrangement joins TRBV6-2 or TRBV6-3 to TRBJ2-7; 11 bases map to TRBD2. The CDR3 covers 14 residues. The V gene's germline CDR1 is MNHEY and CDR2 SVGEGT. J lost 6 bases, V lost 4 bases, and 5 bases had no gene match. The CDR3 spells CASSFSGRASEQYF. CDR3 sequence (DNA): TGTGCCAGCAGTTTTAGCGGGAGGGCCTCCGAGCAGTACTTC.

The rearrangement joins TRBV7-9 to TRBJ2-7, with a tentative D call TRBD2 (5 bases). The V and J ends lost 6 bases and 3 bases respectively, with 21 bases between them. Germline CDR1 reads SEHNR; CDR2 reads FQNEAQ (reference sequence). This CDR3 region has 16 residues. The CDR3 DNA sequence: TGTGCCAGCAGTCGGGATAAGGCCAGCACCATCTACGAGCAGTACTTC. Amino acids: CASSRDKASTIYEQYF.

V and J are TRBV15 and TRBJ1-5; D uncertain. The V gene lost 1 base and the J gene lost 2 bases, with 6 bases spanning the gap. The CDR3 extends over 14 amino acids. CDR1 and CDR2 (germline): LNHNV, YYDKDF (reference sequence). The CDR3 DNA follows: TGTGCCACCAGCAGAGCGAGGGGCAATCAGCCCCAGCATTTT. It is translated as CATSRARGNQPQHF.

The V and J genes are TRBV5-1 and TRBJ2-2, with 7 bases fitting TRBD1. Trimming removed 4 bases from V and 5 bases from J; junction bases left unmatched: 8. The CDR3 spans 15 residues. In germline, CDR1 is SGHRS, CDR2 YFSETQ. The CDR3 is CASSRSGTETGELFF. In DNA, the CDR3 is TGCGCCAGCAGCAGATCCGGGACAGAAACCGGGGAGCTGTTTTTT.

This clone has more than one count but fewer than ten. The chain recombines TRBV10-2 with TRBJ2-3; no clear D. Between the trimmed V and J ends, which lost 6 bases and 0 bases, there was a span of 10 bases. Per the germline V gene, CDR1 is WSHSY and CDR2 is SAAADI. The CDR3 extends over 14 amino acids. The CDR3 sequence: CASRVTLSTDTQYF. The CDR3 DNA sequence: TGCGCCAGCAGGGTGACTCTGAGCACAGATACGCAGTATTTT.

This sequence joins TRBV4-3 and TRBJ1-2; TRBD1 might be the D (5 bases). CDR3 length: 14 amino acids. Trimming removed 3 bases at V and 5 bases at J, with 13 bases between. CDR1 is LGHNA and CDR2 is YSLEER in the germline V gene. DNA of the CDR3: TGCGCCAGCAGCCAGGGGTCCGACAGATATGGCTACACCTTC. It encodes CASSQGSDRYGYTF.